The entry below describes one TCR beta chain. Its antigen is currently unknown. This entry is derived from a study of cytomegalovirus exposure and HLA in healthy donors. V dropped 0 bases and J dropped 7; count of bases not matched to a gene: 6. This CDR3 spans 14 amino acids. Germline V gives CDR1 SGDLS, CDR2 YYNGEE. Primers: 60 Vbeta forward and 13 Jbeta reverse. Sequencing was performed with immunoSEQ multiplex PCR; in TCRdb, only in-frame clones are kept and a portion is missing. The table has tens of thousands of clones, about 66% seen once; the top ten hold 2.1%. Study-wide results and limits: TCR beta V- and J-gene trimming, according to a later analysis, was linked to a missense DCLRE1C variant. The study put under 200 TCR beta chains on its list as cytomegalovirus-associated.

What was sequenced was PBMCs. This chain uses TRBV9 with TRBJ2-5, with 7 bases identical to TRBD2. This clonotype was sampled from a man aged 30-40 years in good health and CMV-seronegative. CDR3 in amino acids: CASSVATGEGTQYF. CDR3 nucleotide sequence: TGTGCCAGCAGCGTAGCCACGGGGGAGGGGACCCAGTACTTC.